Below are 20 T cell receptor beta chains sequenced from a single sample in a study of blood T cell repertoires in COVID-19. Sequencing used immunoSEQ multiplex PCR; TCRdb keeps in-frame clones, though not all of them. The sample lists 280,000 or so clones; approximately 89% were seen once. The sample consisted of peripheral blood. Source of these receptors: a woman aged 60 to 75 with acute or convalescent COVID-19.

The rearrangement links TRBV7-7 to TRBJ2-5; 7 bases match TRBD1. After removal of 4 bases from V and 0 bases from J, the junction contained 5 bases not matched to a gene. CDR1 and CDR2 (germline): SSHAT, FNYEAQ (reference sequence). This CDR3 region has 15 residues. CDR3 DNA sequence: TGTGCCAGCAGCTCCGGGACAGATAACCAAGAGACCCAGTACTTC. Protein product: CASSSGTDNQETQYF.

The chain recombines TRBV6-2 or TRBV6-3 with TRBJ2-1, with TRBD2 matching over 8 bases. Looked up from germline, CDR1 is MNHEY and CDR2 is SVGEGT. The CDR3 totals 15 residues. J lost 6 bases, V lost 7 bases, and 11 bases had no gene match. CDR3 amino acids: CASNPGGGPLNEQFF. In DNA form, the CDR3 reads TGTGCCAGCAACCCGGGGGGGGGACCGCTCAATGAGCAGTTCTTC.

This chain connects TRBV28 to TRBJ1-2; TRBD1 agrees at 8 bases. This CDR3 is 14 amino acids long. J was trimmed by 5 bases and V by 1 base; bases with no gene match: 3. The germline V gene has CDR1 MDHEN and CDR2 SYDVKM. The CDR3 here is CASSLYRGIYGYTF. The CDR3 nucleotides are TGTGCCAGCAGTTTATACAGGGGGATATATGGCTACACCTTC.

This chain uses TRBV19 with TRBJ1-5, with D unclear. The germline V gene has CDR1 LNHDA and CDR2 SQIVND (reference sequence). The germline V and J ends were trimmed by 7 bases and 10 bases, with 20 bases remaining between them. This CDR3 is built from 14 residues. The CDR3 nucleotides read TGTGCCAGTACCTACCGGGATACCAACTCACCCCAGCATTTT. The encoded protein is CASTYRDTNSPQHF. Using reference TRBV19 and TRBJ1-5 for the parts outside the CDR3, the full variable domain is DGGITQSPKYLFRKEGQNVTLSCEQNLNHDAMYWYRQDPGQGLRLIYYSQIVNDFQKGDIAEGYSVSREKKESFPLTVTSAQKNPTAFYLCASTYRDTNSPQHFGDGTRLSIL.

V and J are TRBV9 and TRBJ2-1; 7 bases line up with TRBD2. CDR1 is SGDLS and CDR2 is YYNGEE in the germline V gene. This CDR3 contains 16 residues. J gave up 0 bases and V 0 bases, and 3 bases lay outside the gene matches. CDR3 protein: CASSVDGGGSYNEQFF. The CDR3 nucleotides are TGTGCCAGCAGCGTAGATGGCGGGGGCTCCTACAATGAGCAGTTCTTC.

The CDR3 region is CASTQGLAGVSGELFF. The CDR3 bases are TGCGCCAGCACCCAAGGACTAGCGGGGGTTTCCGGGGAGCTGTTTTTT. The chain has TRBV23-1 and TRBJ2-2, with 13 bases matching TRBD2. TRBV23-1 is recorded as an ORF, its role being uncertain. Trimming removed 7 bases from V and 6 bases from J; junction bases left unmatched: 8. The CDR3 contains 16 residues.

This clone was detected only once. This chain links TRBV9 with TRBJ1-5; 7 positions agree with TRBD1. V lost 0 bases, J lost 0 bases, and 9 bases stayed unmatched. CDR1 is SGDLS and CDR2 is YYNGEE in the germline V gene. The CDR3 is 18 residues long. DNA for the CDR3: TGTGCCAGCAGCGTAGTGGGACAGAAGGTCATTAGCAATCAGCCCCAGCATTTT. Its protein product is CASSVVGQKVISNQPQHF.

The J gene is TRBJ1-2, the V gene TRBV18; D unresolved. The CDR3 sequence is 12 residues long. Germline CDR1 reads KGHSH; CDR2 reads LQKENI. Trimming stripped 5 bases from V and 6 bases from J, with 10 bases between. This CDR3 reads CASSALADGYTF. The CDR3 region has the DNA TGTGCCAGCTCAGCGCTGGCGGATGGCTACACCTTC.

This chain links TRBV5-1 with TRBJ1-4, with 8 bases fitting TRBD1. V gave up 4 bases and J gave up 7 bases; unmatched junction bases: 9. The CDR3 runs 15 residues. The V gene's germline CDR1 is SGHRS and CDR2 YFSETQ. CDR3 loop: CASSDLQGDGEKLFF. The CDR3 DNA reads as TGCGCCAGCAGCGATCTACAGGGGGACGGTGAAAAACTGTTTTTT.

This chain joins TRBV9 and TRBJ1-2; TRBD1 matches at 8 bases. Germline CDR1 SGDLS, CDR2 YYNGEE. J lost 2 bases, V lost 4 bases, and 7 bases had no gene match. The CDR3 is 15 residues long. This CDR3 is CASSITNRGNYGYTF. Here the CDR3 DNA reads TGTGCCAGCAGCATAACAAACAGGGGGAACTATGGCTACACCTTC.

This chain links TRBV20-1 with TRBJ1-1; D is uncertain. Looked up from germline, CDR1 is DFQATT and CDR2 is SNEGSKA (reference sequence). The CDR3 runs to 12 residues. Trimming took off 3 bases at V and 0 bases at J, with 5 bases between the two ends. The CDR3 protein is CSASAVNTEAFF. The CDR3 DNA sequence: TGCAGTGCTAGTGCCGTGAACACTGAAGCTTTCTTT.

The rearrangement links TRBV6-5 to TRBJ1-2, with D hard to call. Between the trimmed V and J ends, which lost 2 bases and 6 bases, there was a span of 7 bases. The CDR3 runs to 12 residues. CDR1 MNHEY and CDR2 SVGAGI come from the germline V gene. CDR3 amino acids: CASSYDSDGYTF. CDR3 nucleotide sequence: TGTGCCAGCAGTTACGACTCGGATGGCTACACCTTC.

The chain carries TRBV19 and TRBJ1-5; 9 bases line up with TRBD1. V was clipped by 1 base and J by 7 bases; unmatched bases: 5. There are 15 residues in the CDR3. From germline, CDR1 is LNHDA and CDR2 SQIVND (reference sequence). The CDR3 is CASSIGDRVGQPQHF. CDR3 nucleotide sequence: TGTGCCAGTAGTATAGGGGACAGGGTCGGGCAGCCCCAGCATTTT. The entire variable domain, with the rest obtained from reference TRBV19 and TRBJ1-5, is as follows: DGGITQSPKYLFRKEGQNVTLSCEQNLNHDAMYWYRQDPGQGLRLIYYSQIVNDFQKGDIAEGYSVSREKKESFPLTVTSAQKNPTAFYLCASSIGDRVGQPQHFGDGTRLSIL.

This chain links TRBV5-1 with TRBJ2-5, with TRBD2 identical over 12 bases. Germline values: CDR1 SGHRS, CDR2 YFSETQ. The trim removed 2 bases at V and 2 bases at J, leaving 1 base unmatched. The CDR3 spans 15 residues. The CDR3 DNA reads TGCGCCAGCAGCTTCGGACTAGCGGGGCAAGAGACCCAGTACTTC. Its translation: CASSFGLAGQETQYF.

The chain has TRBV6-2 or TRBV6-3 and TRBJ1-3, with D possibly being TRBD1 (5 bases). Trimming left V 2 bases short and J 4 bases short, with 9 bases between. Germline V gene sequence: CDR1 MNHEY, CDR2 SVGEGT. The CDR3 loop spans 14 amino acids. The CDR3 region is CASSYRTPGNTIYF. The CDR3 bases are TGTGCCAGCAGTTACAGGACACCGGGAAACACCATATATTTT.

The chain carries TRBV28 and TRBJ1-1, with TRBD1 matching over 8 bases. V was pared by 5 bases and J by 4 bases, with 3 bases of the junction left unmatched. This CDR3 spans 13 amino acids. Per the germline V gene, CDR1 is MDHEN and CDR2 is SYDVKM. The CDR3 sequence is CASSQQGGTEAFF. In DNA form, the CDR3 reads TGTGCCAGCAGTCAACAGGGGGGCACTGAAGCTTTCTTT.

The genes are TRBV2 and TRBJ1-2; 9 bases are shared with TRBD1. This CDR3 is built from 13 residues. Per germline, CDR1 SNHLY and CDR2 FYNNEI. Trimming cost V 10 bases and J 7 bases; bases outside gene matches: 10. The CDR3 DNA follows: TGTGCCACCCCCCCCGGGACAGGGTTTGGCTACACCTTC. Translation gives CATPPGTGFGYTF.

The chain couples TRBV7-2 to TRBJ1-4; 8 bases are shared with TRBD1. Germline assignment: CDR1 SGHTA and CDR2 FQGNSA. CDR3 length: 15 amino acids. V dropped 5 bases and J dropped 8; count of bases not matched to a gene: 10. The CDR3 spells CASSTWTGWGEKLFF. The CDR3 coding sequence is TGTGCCAGCAGCACCTGGACAGGGTGGGGGGAAAAACTGTTTTTT.

The chain is built from TRBV4-3 and TRBJ1-2; the match to TRBD1 covers 9 bases. This CDR3 has 15 residues. With V trimmed by 3 bases and J by 4 bases, 6 bases remained unmatched. The germline gives CDR1 LGHNA, CDR2 YSLEER. The CDR3 region has the DNA TGCGCCAGCAGCCAGAAGGACAGGGGCGGCTATGGCTACACCTTC. It translates to CASSQKDRGGYGYTF.

This clone showed up just once. This chain uses TRBV28 with TRBJ1-2; D is undetermined. The CDR3 sequence is 12 residues long. The ends were cut back, 2 bases at V and 8 bases at J, with 9 bases in the middle. CDR1 is MDHEN and CDR2 is SYDVKM in the germline V gene. The CDR3 spells CASSLGTRGYTF. The CDR3 DNA sequence: TGTGCCAGCAGTTTAGGTACTAGAGGCTACACCTTC.